Presented here are 8 T cell receptor beta chains from one specimen sequenced in a study of PD-1 blockade in classical Hodgkin lymphoma. Sample time point: newly diagnosed, previously untreated cHL patient sample. Data came from immunoSEQ multiplex PCR; TCRdb stores just in-frame clones and leaves some out. The data contain approximately 31,000 clones, roughly 92% of them singletons. Sample: peripheral blood mononuclear cells (PBMCs). These TCRs come from a human donor with classical Hodgkin lymphoma.

The rearrangement joins TRBV6-1 to TRBJ2-1; 11 bases map to TRBD2. The ends lost 7 bases at V and 13 bases at J; junction bases unmatched: 6. This CDR3 contains 12 residues. The germline CDR1 and CDR2 sequences are MNHNS and SASEGT. CDR3 coding DNA: TGTGCCAGCAAGCTTAGCGGGAGGGCCCAGTTCTTC. Protein: CASKLSGRAQFF.

The chain recombines TRBV30 with TRBJ1-2; 9 positions agree with TRBD1. Germline V CDR1 and CDR2: GTSNPN, SVGIG (reference sequence). The CDR3 totals 15 residues. With 2 bases clipped from V and 9 bases from J, the junction kept 13 bases outside the gene matches. In DNA, the CDR3 is TGTGCCTGGAGTCCGGGACAGGGCTACGTAAGGAGCTACACCTTC. Protein: CAWSPGQGYVRSYTF.

The J gene is TRBJ1-1, the V gene TRBV6-5; D is undetermined. CDR1 is MNHEY, CDR2 SVGAGI, per germline. The V end lost 2 bases, the J end lost 1 base, and 5 bases lay between the germline ends. The CDR3 runs to 13 residues. This CDR3 is CASSYAENTEAFF. The CDR3 DNA reads TGTGCCAGCAGTTACGCAGAGAACACTGAAGCTTTCTTT.

In its sample, this clone was seen once. The chain joins TRBV5-1 to TRBJ2-3, with 7 positions matching TRBD1. Per germline, CDR1 SGHRS and CDR2 YFSETQ. This CDR3 contains 14 residues. Germline trimming cut 6 bases from V and 4 bases from J; bases unmatched to any gene: 8. The CDR3 DNA is TGCGCCAGCACACAGACAGGGTATGCAGATACGCAGTATTTT. Translating it yields CASTQTGYADTQYF.

The gene calls are TRBV27 and TRBJ1-2; a weak D match, TRBD1 (5 bases). The V end was cut by 2 bases, the J end by 2 bases, with 9 bases between. Germline-derived CDR1 and CDR2 are MNHEY and SMNVEV (reference sequence). This CDR3 region has 14 residues. CDR3 sequence (DNA): TGTGCCAGCAGTTTAGAGGGGACCAACTATGGCTACACCTTC. This sequence encodes CASSLEGTNYGYTF.

This chain joins TRBV6-1 and TRBJ1-1; TRBD1 aligns across 7 bases. Germline CDR1 MNHNS, CDR2 SASEGT. This CDR3 spans 15 amino acids. Trimming took 2 bases from V and 6 from J; bases not matched to a gene: 9. CDR3 in DNA: TGTGCCAGCAGTGAACAGGGGGGATGGTTCGCTGAAGCTTTCTTT. Its protein product is CASSEQGGWFAEAFF.

The chain links TRBV2 to TRBJ2-5; D is uncertain. V lost 6 bases, J lost 5 bases, and 4 bases lay in between. The CDR3 covers 10 residues. Per the germline V gene, CDR1 is SNHLY and CDR2 is FYNNEI. DNA of the CDR3: TGTGCCAGCAGCTGGGAGACCCAGTACTTC. Encoded protein: CASSWETQYF.

The rearrangement links TRBV12-5 to TRBJ2-1, with TRBD2 identical over 7 bases. This CDR3 contains 14 residues. The junction had 2 bases not matched to a gene; V was cut back by 4 bases and J by 2 bases. Per the germline V gene, CDR1 is LGHNT and CDR2 is FRNRAP. The CDR3 DNA follows: TGTGCTAGTGGTTCAGCGGGACCCTACAATGAGCAGTTCTTC. Amino acid sequence: CASGSAGPYNEQFF.